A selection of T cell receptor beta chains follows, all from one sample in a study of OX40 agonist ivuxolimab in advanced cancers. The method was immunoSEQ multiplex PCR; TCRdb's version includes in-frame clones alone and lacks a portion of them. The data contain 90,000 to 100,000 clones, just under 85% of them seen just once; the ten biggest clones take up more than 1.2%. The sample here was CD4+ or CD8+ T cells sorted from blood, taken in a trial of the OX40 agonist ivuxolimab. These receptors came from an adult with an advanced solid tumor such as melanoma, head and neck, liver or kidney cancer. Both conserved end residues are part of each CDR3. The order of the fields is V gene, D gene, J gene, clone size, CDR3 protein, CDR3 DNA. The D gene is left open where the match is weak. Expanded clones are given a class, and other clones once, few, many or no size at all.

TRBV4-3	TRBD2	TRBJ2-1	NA	CASSQGSTSGSRWIYNEQFF	TGCGCCAGCAGCCAAGGATCAACTAGCGGGAGTAGGTGGATTTACAATGAGCAGTTCTTC
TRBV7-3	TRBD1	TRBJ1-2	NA	CASSLEGGVAYGYTF	TGTGCCAGCAGCTTAGAAGGGGGCGTCGCCTATGGCTACACCTTC
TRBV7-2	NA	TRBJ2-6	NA	CASRIRASGANVLTF	TGTGCCAGCAGAATCAGGGCCTCTGGGGCCAACGTCCTGACTTTC
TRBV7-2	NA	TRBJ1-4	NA	CASSNNEKLFF	TGTGCCAGCAGCAATAATGAAAAACTGTTTTTT
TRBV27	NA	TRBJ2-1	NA	CASRGGASSYNEQFF	TGTGCCAGCAGAGGGGGGGCGAGCTCCTACAATGAGCAGTTCTTC
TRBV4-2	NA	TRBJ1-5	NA	CASSQDRGNNQPQHF	TGTGCCAGCAGCCAAGATCGAGGAAACAATCAGCCCCAGCATTTT
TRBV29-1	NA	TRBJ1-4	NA	CSANFNEKLFF	TGCAGCGCTAACTTTAATGAAAAACTGTTTTTT
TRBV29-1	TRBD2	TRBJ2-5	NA	CSVLRRTSGYQETQYF	TGCAGCGTTCTCAGGAGGACTAGCGGGTATCAAGAGACCCAGTACTTC
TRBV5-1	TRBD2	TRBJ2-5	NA	CASSSGLAGGPRETQYF	TGCGCCAGCAGCTCCGGACTAGCGGGGGGGCCTAGGGAGACCCAGTACTTC
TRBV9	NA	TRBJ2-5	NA	CASSESFGWETQYF	TGTGCCAGCAGCGAGAGCTTTGGGTGGGAGACCCAGTACTTC
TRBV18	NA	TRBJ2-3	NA	CASSPRDTQYF	TGTGCCAGCTCACCGCGCGATACGCAGTATTTT
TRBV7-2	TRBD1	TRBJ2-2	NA	CASSLLRDRNTGELFF	TGTGCCAGCAGTCTGCTCCGGGACAGGAACACCGGGGAGCTGTTTTTT
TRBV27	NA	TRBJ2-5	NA	CASSSRRGGKETQYF	TGTGCCAGCAGTTCCCGTAGGGGGGGGAAAGAGACCCAGTACTTC
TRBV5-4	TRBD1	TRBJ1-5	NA	CASSLQTGGRAQHF	TGTGCCAGCAGCTTGCAAACAGGGGGAAGGGCCCAGCATTTT
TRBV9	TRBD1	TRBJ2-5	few	CASSKGQSQETQYF	TGTGCCAGCAGCAAGGGACAGAGCCAAGAGACCCAGTACTTC
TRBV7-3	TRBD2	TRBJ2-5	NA	CASSLSGGAAETQYF	TGTGCCAGCAGCTTAAGCGGGGGGGCGGCGGAGACCCAGTACTTC
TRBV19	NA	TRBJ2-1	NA	CASSIERAGTAEQFF	TGTGCCAGTAGTATTGAGCGGGCAGGGACGGCTGAGCAGTTCTTC
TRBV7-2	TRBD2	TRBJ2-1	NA	CASSTASGSALYNEQFF	TGTGCCAGCAGCACTGCTAGCGGGTCCGCTTTGTACAATGAGCAGTTCTTC
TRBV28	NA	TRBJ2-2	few	CASRDTGRQGTGELFF	TGTGCCAGCAGGGATACCGGGAGACAGGGAACCGGGGAGCTGTTTTTT
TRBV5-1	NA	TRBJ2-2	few	CASRWGEYTGELFF	TGCGCCAGCAGGTGGGGGGAGTACACCGGGGAGCTGTTTTTT
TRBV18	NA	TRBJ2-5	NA	CASSPIQDQETQYF	TGTGCCAGCTCACCAATCCAAGACCAAGAGACCCAGTACTTC
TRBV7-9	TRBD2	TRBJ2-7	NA	CASSLTTSGLHEQYF	TGTGCCAGCAGCTTAACGACTAGCGGGCTGCACGAGCAGTACTTC
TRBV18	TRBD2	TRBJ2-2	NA	CASSPQRENIAGELFF	TGTGCCAGCTCACCCCAGCGGGAGAATATCGCCGGGGAGCTGTTTTTT
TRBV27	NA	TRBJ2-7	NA	CASSFLPLRNSYEQYF	TGTGCCAGCAGTTTCCTCCCTCTGCGGAACTCCTACGAGCAGTACTTC
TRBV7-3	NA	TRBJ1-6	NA	CASSLTRHSPLHF	TGTGCCAGCAGCTTAACGAGGCACTCACCCCTCCACTTT
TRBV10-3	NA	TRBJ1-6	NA	CAISEAGVSPLHF	TGTGCCATCAGTGAGGCGGGGGTTTCACCCCTCCACTTT
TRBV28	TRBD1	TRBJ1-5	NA	CASSYRDRGSNQPQHF	TGTGCCAGCAGTTACCGGGACAGGGGGAGCAATCAGCCCCAGCATTTT
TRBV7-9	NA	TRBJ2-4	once	CASSPRERVAKNIQYF	TGTGCCAGCAGCCCGAGAGAGAGGGTAGCCAAAAACATTCAGTACTTC
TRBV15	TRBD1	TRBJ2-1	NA	CATSRATGANEQFF	TGTGCCACCAGCAGAGCAACAGGGGCCAATGAGCAGTTCTTC
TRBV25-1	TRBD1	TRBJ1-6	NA	CASRLGGGQGKPLHF	TGTGCCAGCAGACTGGGCGGTGGACAGGGAAAACCCCTCCACTTT
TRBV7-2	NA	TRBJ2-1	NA	CASSPRGASYNEQFF	TGTGCCAGCAGCCCGCGCGGCGCTTCCTACAATGAGCAGTTCTTC
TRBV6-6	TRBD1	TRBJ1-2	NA	CASLLSGTVGYTF	TGTGCCAGCCTTCTTTCCGGGACAGTTGGCTACACCTTC
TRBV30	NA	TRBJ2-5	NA	CAWSLQGLVETQYF	TGTGCCTGGAGTTTACAAGGACTGGTGGAGACCCAGTACTTC
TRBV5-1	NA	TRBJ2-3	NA	CASSRTESTDTQYF	TGCGCCAGCAGCAGGACAGAAAGCACAGATACGCAGTATTTT
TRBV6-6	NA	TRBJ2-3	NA	CASSARTGSTDTQYF	TGTGCCAGCAGTGCCCGAACAGGGAGCACAGATACGCAGTATTTT
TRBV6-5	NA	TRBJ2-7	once	CASSYSKGPYEQYF	TGTGCCAGCAGTTACAGTAAGGGGCCCTACGAGCAGTACTTC
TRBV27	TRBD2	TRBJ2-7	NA	CASSRGSSPSEQYF	TGTGCCAGCAGCCGCGGGAGTTCCCCCTCCGAGCAGTACTTC
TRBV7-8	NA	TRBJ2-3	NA	CASSLGAGVTQYF	TGTGCCAGCAGCTTAGGAGCAGGGGTTACGCAGTATTTT
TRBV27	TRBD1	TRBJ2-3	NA	CASSLGTGPLTDTQYF	TGTGCCAGCAGTTTGGGGACAGGCCCTTTGACGGATACGCAGTATTTT
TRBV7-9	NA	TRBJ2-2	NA	CASSPEAMGELFF	TGTGCCAGCAGCCCGGAAGCAATGGGGGAGCTGTTTTTT
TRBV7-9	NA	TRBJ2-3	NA	CASSLRMMSPHNTDTQYF	TGTGCCAGCAGCTTACGTATGATGAGTCCCCACAACACAGATACGCAGTATTTT
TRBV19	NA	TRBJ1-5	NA	CASSILGAFDQPQHF	TGTGCCAGTAGTATCCTCGGCGCCTTCGACCAGCCCCAGCATTTT
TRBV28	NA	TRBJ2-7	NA	CASTDSGFQSYEQYF	TGTGCCAGCACGGACTCGGGGTTCCAGTCCTACGAGCAGTACTTC
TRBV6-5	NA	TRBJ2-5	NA	CASSYSRKETQYF	TGTGCCAGCAGTTACTCTAGGAAAGAGACCCAGTACTTC
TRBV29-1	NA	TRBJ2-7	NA	CSVQGPGDEQYF	TGCAGCGTCCAGGGTCCCGGGGACGAGCAGTACTTC
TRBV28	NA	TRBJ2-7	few	CASSLFTQDNEQYF	TGTGCCAGCAGTTTATTCACTCAGGACAACGAGCAGTACTTC
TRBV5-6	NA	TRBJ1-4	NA	CASSFRAGNWEKLFF	TGTGCCAGCAGCTTTCGGGCGGGTAACTGGGAAAAACTGTTTTTT
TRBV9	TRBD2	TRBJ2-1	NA	CASSAGLAEYNEQFF	TGTGCCAGCAGCGCGGGACTAGCGGAATACAATGAGCAGTTCTTC
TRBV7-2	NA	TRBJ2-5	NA	CASSLAGAGPGRETQYF	TGTGCCAGCAGCTTAGCCGGGGCTGGTCCAGGGCGGGAGACCCAGTACTTC
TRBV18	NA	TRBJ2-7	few	CASSPSPYRDGGKLTYEQYF	TGTGCCAGCTCACCATCCCCTTACAGGGACGGGGGGAAGTTAACCTACGAGCAGTACTTC
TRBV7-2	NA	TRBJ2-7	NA	CASSFGDFSEQYF	TGTGCCAGCAGCTTTGGGGACTTCAGCGAGCAGTACTTC